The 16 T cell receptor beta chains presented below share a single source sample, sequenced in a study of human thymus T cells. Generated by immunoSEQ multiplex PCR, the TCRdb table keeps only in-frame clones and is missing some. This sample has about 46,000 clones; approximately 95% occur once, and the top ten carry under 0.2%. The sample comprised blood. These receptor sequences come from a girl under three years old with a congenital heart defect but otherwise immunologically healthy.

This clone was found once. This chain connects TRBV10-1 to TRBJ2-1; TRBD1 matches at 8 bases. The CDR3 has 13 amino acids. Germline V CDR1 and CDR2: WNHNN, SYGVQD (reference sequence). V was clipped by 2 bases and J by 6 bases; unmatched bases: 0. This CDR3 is CASSETGGNEQFF. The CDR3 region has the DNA TGCGCCAGCAGTGAGACAGGGGGCAATGAGCAGTTCTTC.

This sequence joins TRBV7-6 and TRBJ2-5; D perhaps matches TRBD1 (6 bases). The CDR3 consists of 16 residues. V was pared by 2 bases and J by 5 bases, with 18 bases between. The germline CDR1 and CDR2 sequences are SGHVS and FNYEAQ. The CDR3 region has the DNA TGTGCCAGCAGCTTAATTGGCAGGGGAGATGGGGAGACCCAGTACTTC. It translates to CASSLIGRGDGETQYF.

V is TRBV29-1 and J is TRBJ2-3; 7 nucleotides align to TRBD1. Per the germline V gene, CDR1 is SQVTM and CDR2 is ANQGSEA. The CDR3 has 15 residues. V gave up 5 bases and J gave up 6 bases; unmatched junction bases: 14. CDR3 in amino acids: CSVSRTGAIADTQYF. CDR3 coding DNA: TGCAGCGTTTCTCGGACAGGCGCTATCGCGGATACGCAGTATTTT.

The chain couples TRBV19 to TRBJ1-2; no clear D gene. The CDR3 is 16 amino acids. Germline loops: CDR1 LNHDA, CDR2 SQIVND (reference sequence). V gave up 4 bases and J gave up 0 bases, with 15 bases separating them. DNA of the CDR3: TGTGCCAGTAGTACCTCCCCGCACTTAGCTAACTATGGCTACACCTTC. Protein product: CASSTSPHLANYGYTF. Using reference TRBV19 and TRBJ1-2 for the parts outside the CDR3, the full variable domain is DGGITQSPKYLFRKEGQNVTLSCEQNLNHDAMYWYRQDPGQGLRLIYYSQIVNDFQKGDIAEGYSVSREKKESFPLTVTSAQKNPTAFYLCASSTSPHLANYGYTFGSGTRLTVV.

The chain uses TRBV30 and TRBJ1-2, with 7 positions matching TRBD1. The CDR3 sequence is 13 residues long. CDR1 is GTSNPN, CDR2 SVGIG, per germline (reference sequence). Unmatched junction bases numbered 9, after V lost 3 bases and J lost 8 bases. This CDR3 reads CAWRDPRTGGYTF. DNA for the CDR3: TGTGCCTGGAGGGACCCCAGGACAGGAGGCTACACCTTC. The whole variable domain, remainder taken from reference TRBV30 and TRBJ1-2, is SQTIHQWPATLVQPVGSPLSLECTVEGTSNPNLYWYRQAAGRGLQLLFYSVGIGQISSEVPQNLSASRPQDRQFILSSKKLLLSDSGFYLCAWRDPRTGGYTFGSGTRLTVV.

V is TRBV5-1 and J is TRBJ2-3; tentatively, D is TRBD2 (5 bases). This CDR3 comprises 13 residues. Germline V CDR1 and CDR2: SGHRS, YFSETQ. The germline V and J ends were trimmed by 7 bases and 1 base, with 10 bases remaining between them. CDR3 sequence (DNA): TGCGCCAGCGGGGAGACTGGCACAGATACGCAGTATTTT. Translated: CASGETGTDTQYF.

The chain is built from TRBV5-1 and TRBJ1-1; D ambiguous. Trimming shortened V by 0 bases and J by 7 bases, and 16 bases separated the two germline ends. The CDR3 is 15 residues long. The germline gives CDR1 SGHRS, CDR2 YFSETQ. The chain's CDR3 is CASSLGRGHSGEAFF. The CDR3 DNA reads TGCGCCAGCAGCTTGGGTAGAGGCCATTCAGGTGAAGCTTTCTTT.

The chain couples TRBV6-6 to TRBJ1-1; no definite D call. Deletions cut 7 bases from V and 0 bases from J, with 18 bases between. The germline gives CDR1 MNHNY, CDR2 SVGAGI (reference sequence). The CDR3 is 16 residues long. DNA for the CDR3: TGTGCCAGCAAAACAGCTTTCGGTGCGTTGAACACTGAAGCTTTCTTT. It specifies CASKTAFGALNTEAFF.

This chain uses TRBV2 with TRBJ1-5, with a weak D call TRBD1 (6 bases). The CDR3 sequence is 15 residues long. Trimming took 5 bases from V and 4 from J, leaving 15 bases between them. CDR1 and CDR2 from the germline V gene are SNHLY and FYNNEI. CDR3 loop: CASSHRTAQNQPQHF. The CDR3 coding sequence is TGTGCCAGCAGTCATCGGACAGCCCAGAATCAGCCCCAGCATTTT.

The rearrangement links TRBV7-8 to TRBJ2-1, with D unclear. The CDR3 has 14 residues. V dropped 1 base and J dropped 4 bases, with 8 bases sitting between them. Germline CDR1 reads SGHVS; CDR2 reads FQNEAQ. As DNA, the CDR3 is TGTGCCAGCAGCTTAGGGAGCTATTACAATGAGCAGTTCTTC. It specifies CASSLGSYYNEQFF.

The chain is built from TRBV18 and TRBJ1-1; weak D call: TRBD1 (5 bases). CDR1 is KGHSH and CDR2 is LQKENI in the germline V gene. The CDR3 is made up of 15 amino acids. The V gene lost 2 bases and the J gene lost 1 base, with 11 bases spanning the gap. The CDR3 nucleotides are TGTGCCAGCTCACCAAGGCAGGGTAAGAACACTGAAGCTTTCTTT. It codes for CASSPRQGKNTEAFF. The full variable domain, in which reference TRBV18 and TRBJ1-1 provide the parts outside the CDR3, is NAGVMQNPRHLVRRRGQEARLRCSPMKGHSHVYWYRQLPEEGLKFMVYLQKENIIDESGMPKERFSAEFPKEGPSILRIQQVVRGDSAAYFCASSPRQGKNTEAFFGQGTRLTVV.

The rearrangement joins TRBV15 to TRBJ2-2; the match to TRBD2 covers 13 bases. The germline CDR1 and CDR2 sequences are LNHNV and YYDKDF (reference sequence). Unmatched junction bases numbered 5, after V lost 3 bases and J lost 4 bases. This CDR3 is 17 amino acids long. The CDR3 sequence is CATSSLGLAGATGELFF. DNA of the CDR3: TGTGCCACCAGCAGTCTCGGACTAGCGGGAGCCACCGGGGAGCTGTTTTTT.

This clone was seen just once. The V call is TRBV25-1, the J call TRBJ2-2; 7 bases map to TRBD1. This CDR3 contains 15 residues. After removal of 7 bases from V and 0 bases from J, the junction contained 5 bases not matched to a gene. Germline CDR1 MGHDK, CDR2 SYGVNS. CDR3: CASTVTGSNTGELFF. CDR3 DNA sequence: TGTGCCAGCACAGTGACAGGGTCGAACACCGGGGAGCTGTTTTTT.

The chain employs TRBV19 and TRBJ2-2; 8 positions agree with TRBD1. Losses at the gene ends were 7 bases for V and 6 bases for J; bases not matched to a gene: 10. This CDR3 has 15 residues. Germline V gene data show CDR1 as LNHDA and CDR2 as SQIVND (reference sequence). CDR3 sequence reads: CASKELGQGSGELFF. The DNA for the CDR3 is TGTGCCAGTAAGGAGTTAGGACAGGGTTCCGGGGAGCTGTTTTTT.

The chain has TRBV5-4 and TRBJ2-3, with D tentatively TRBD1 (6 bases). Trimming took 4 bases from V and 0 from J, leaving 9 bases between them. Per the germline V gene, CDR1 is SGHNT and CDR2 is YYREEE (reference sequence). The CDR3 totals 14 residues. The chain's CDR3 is CASSRDTSTDTQYF. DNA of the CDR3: TGTGCCAGCAGCCGGGACACTAGCACAGATACGCAGTATTTT.

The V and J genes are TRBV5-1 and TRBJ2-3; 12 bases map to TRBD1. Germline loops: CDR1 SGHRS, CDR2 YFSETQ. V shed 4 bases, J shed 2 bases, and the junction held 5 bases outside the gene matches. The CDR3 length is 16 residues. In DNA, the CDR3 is TGCGCCAGCAGCCGAATGGGACAGGGGGCCACAGATACGCAGTATTTT. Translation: CASSRMGQGATDTQYF.